Each of the 5 T cell receptor beta chains below was sequenced from the same sample in a study of blood T cells in healthy people across ages. Alongside a J-beta primer mix, a sample-barcoded 5' primer served in a second PCR lasting about 7 to 11 cycles. TCRdb itself ran the 5' RACE reads through MiXCR, one entry per CDR3 protein. The sample records some 900,000 distinct CDR3 sequences, about 48% being singletons. What was sequenced was blood. Receptors originate from a man aged 25 to 40 in good health.

The gene calls are TRBV11-3 and TRBJ1-5; maybe TRBD1 (5 bases). Germline V gene sequence: CDR1 SGHNT, CDR2 YENEEA. The CDR3 runs 15 residues. V was clipped by 0 bases and J by 5 bases, with 11 bases between them. For the CDR3, the DNA is TGTGCCAGCAGCTTAGACGGGGGAAGCCATCAGCCCCAGCATTTT. This codes for CASSLDGGSHQPQHF.

This clonotype was observed at least ten times. The chain has TRBV4-1 and TRBJ2-7, with TRBD1 matching over 8 bases. In germline, CDR1 is MGHRA, CDR2 YSYEKL. With 4 bases clipped from V and 5 bases from J, the junction kept 13 bases outside the gene matches. The CDR3 extends over 16 amino acids. CDR3 coding DNA: TGCGCCAGCAGCCGTAGTAATGGACAGGGAATCGACGAGCAGTACTTC. It yields the protein CASSRSNGQGIDEQYF.

This chain links TRBV5-5 with TRBJ2-4, with 9 nucleotides matching TRBD1. V shed 0 bases, J shed 5 bases, and the junction held 3 bases outside the gene matches. The CDR3 totals 15 residues. Germline V gives CDR1 SGHKS, CDR2 YYEKEE (reference sequence). Here the CDR3 DNA reads TGTGCCAGCAGCTTGGGTACAGGGGGCCAAAACATTCAGTACTTC. Its protein is CASSLGTGGQNIQYF.

The chain combines TRBV30 with TRBJ2-6; possible D gene TRBD2, 5 bases. Germline CDR1 is GTSNPN and CDR2 is SVGIG (reference sequence). Trimming stripped 7 bases from V and 1 base from J, with 20 bases between. There are 17 residues in the CDR3. Here the CDR3 DNA reads TGTGCCTTTCACGGAGGACTCCTTCCTTCTGGGGCCAACGTCCTGACTTTC. As protein: CAFHGGLLPSGANVLTF. Variable domain in full (rest from reference TRBV30 and TRBJ2-6): SQTIHQWPATLVQPVGSPLSLECTVEGTSNPNLYWYRQAAGRGLQLLFYSVGIGQISSEVPQNLSASRPQDRQFILSSKKLLLSDSGFYLCAFHGGLLPSGANVLTFGAGSRLTVL.

This clonotype was seen a few times. V usage is TRBV10-3 and J usage is TRBJ1-2, with a tentative D call TRBD1 (5 bases). The CDR3 is made up of 14 amino acids. From germline, CDR1 is ENHRY and CDR2 SYGVKD. V was clipped by 7 bases and J by 8 bases, with 20 bases between them. DNA of the CDR3: TGTGCCATCACCCGGGACTCCGGAGGACAAGGCTACACCTTC. It specifies CAITRDSGGQGYTF.